What follows are 20 T cell receptor beta chains derived from one specimen sequenced in a study of regulatory T cells in long-lasting Graves disease. HTBI primers from iRepertoire and Arm-PCR of CDR3 regions yielded the TCR beta libraries. MiXCR was run by TCRdb on the multiplex PCR reads, yielding one entry per CDR3 protein. Among a few hundred thousand distinct CDR3 sequences listed, less than 20% were seen once. Time point given: newly diagnosed GD, antithyroid drugs for less than 3 months. RNA extracted from PBMCs served as the sequencing template. These data were likewise used in another study, on T cells in Graves' hyperthyroidism and ophthalmopathy.

The source material was peripheral blood mononuclear cells (PBMCs), sampled at new diagnosis, from a patient treated with antithyroid drugs. These receptors all stem from a woman aged 18 to 35 with Graves disease.

The table lists this clonotype with many counts. The chain joins TRBV28 to TRBJ2-1, with 7 bases that match TRBD2. There are 16 residues in the CDR3. The V gene end was trimmed by 3 bases and the J gene end by 9 bases; junction bases not matched to a gene: 14. Germline CDR1 and CDR2: MDHEN and SYDVKM. The CDR3 protein is CASSLSSGTPNSEQFF. CDR3 DNA: TGTGCCAGCAGTTTGTCCAGCGGGACTCCCAACAGTGAGCAGTTCTTC.

This clonotype occurred many times. This sequence joins TRBV2 and TRBJ2-1, with 16 bases fitting TRBD2. This CDR3 contains 18 residues. Germline V gives CDR1 SNHLY, CDR2 FYNNEI. The V segment lost 7 bases and the J segment 2 bases; nucleotides outside the gene matches: 8. The CDR3 loop reads CASMGTSGRAPPYNEQFF. The CDR3 DNA follows: TGTGCCAGCATGGGGACTAGCGGGAGGGCCCCCCCCTACAATGAGCAGTTCTTC.

There are many counts of this clonotype. The chain combines TRBV7-9 with TRBJ2-7; TRBD2 matches 12 bases. CDR1 SEHNR and CDR2 FQNEAQ come from the germline V gene (reference sequence). J was trimmed by 2 bases and V by 1 base; bases with no gene match: 3. This CDR3 is 16 amino acids long. The DNA of the CDR3 is TGTGCCAGCAGCTTAGATCGACTAGCGGGAGCCTACGAGCAGTACTTC. As protein: CASSLDRLAGAYEQYF.

CDR3 sequence reads: CASSLPLGEKLFF. CDR3 in DNA: TGCGCCAGCAGCCTTCCATTGGGTGAAAAACTGTTTTTT. The rearrangement joins TRBV4-1 to TRBJ1-4; D is ambiguous. The CDR3 spans 13 residues. CDR1 MGHRA and CDR2 YSYEKL come from the germline V gene. V was clipped by 4 bases and J by 7 bases, with 10 bases between them.

This clonotype was seen repeatedly, ten times or more. The chain has TRBV12-3 or TRBV12-4 and TRBJ2-1, with TRBD2 matching over 13 bases. V trimming: 2 bases; J trimming: 8 bases; junction bases outside the gene matches: 6. The length of the CDR3 is 16 residues. CDR3 sequence reads: CASSLSGTSGNYEQFF. The CDR3 DNA is TGTGCCAGCAGTTTATCGGGGACTAGCGGGAACTATGAGCAGTTCTTC.

In regard to this clonotype: A much larger clone lies one base from this, so it may be a read error. This chain links TRBV20-1 with TRBJ2-1, with 8 bases that match TRBD1. The J call may be mistaken, given a closer DNA end match to TRBJ2-7. Germline loops: CDR1 DFQATT, CDR2 SNEGSKA (reference sequence). The CDR3 covers 14 residues. CDR3 in amino acids: CSATGQGQYNEQYF. In DNA, the CDR3 is TGCAGTGCTACAGGACAGGGCCAATACAATGAGCAGTACTTC.

This clonotype was found many times. The chain links TRBV20-1 to TRBJ1-5; D is ambiguous. The CDR3 length is 14 residues. Trimming removed 3 bases from V and 0 bases from J, with 9 bases in between. Germline V CDR1 and CDR2: DFQATT, SNEGSKA (reference sequence). Written as DNA, the CDR3 is TGCAGTGCTAGTGTACACAATAGCAATCAGCCCCAGCATTTT. Encoded protein: CSASVHNSNQPQHF.

This clonotype has at least ten counts. This chain joins TRBV2 and TRBJ2-7; D is perhaps TRBD1 or TRBD2 (6 bases each). Germline V gene sequence: CDR1 SNHLY, CDR2 FYNNEI. V was shortened by 2 bases and J by 2 bases, with 13 bases between the two germline ends. This CDR3 comprises 15 residues. CDR3 sequence: CASSEIGGGPYEQYF. DNA for the CDR3: TGTGCCAGCAGTGAAATCGGGGGCGGGCCCTACGAGCAGTACTTC.

There are many counts of this clonotype. This chain connects TRBV28 to TRBJ1-5, with D possibly TRBD1 on 6 matching bases. The germline V gene encodes CDR1 MDHEN and CDR2 SYDVKM. V was pared by 1 base and J by 4 bases, with 17 bases between. The CDR3 runs 17 residues. CDR3 residues: CASSLFARGGLNQPQHF. CDR3 sequence (DNA): TGTGCCAGCAGTTTATTTGCCAGGGGTGGTTTGAATCAGCCCCAGCATTTT. The whole variable domain, remainder taken from reference TRBV28 and TRBJ1-5, is DVKVTQSSRYLVKRTGEKVFLECVQDMDHENMFWYRQDPGLGLRLIYFSYDVKMKEKGDIPEGYSVSREKKERFSLILESASTNQTSMYLCASSLFARGGLNQPQHFGDGTRLSIL.

This sequence joins TRBV12-3 or TRBV12-4 and TRBJ2-5; tentatively, D is TRBD2 (6 bases). The CDR3 is made up of 13 amino acids. The ends were cut back, 7 bases at V and 6 bases at J, with 15 bases in the middle. CDR3 residues: CASIGTPDQTQYF. The DNA for the CDR3 is TGTGCCAGCATTGGGACTCCGGATCAGACCCAGTACTTC.

In the case of this clonotype: It may be a read error: a sequence one base away is much more abundant. The gene calls are TRBV29-1 and TRBJ2-2, with 14 bases fitting TRBD2. CDR3 length: 15 residues. The germline V gene has CDR1 SQVTM and CDR2 ANQGSEA. The CDR3 DNA reads TGCAGCGGCGGGACTAGCGGGAGTGGAACCGGGAAGCTGTTTTTT. This encodes CSGGTSGSGTGKLFF.

This clonotype was seen at least ten times. The CDR3 DNA reads as TGTGCCAGCAGCCCCAGGGACAGGGGGCTCCGGGAGCAGTACTTC. Protein: CASSPRDRGLREQYF. V is TRBV28 and J is TRBJ2-7; 12 bases are shared with TRBD1. With V trimmed by 6 bases and J by 7 bases, 10 bases remained unmatched. The germline gives CDR1 MDHEN, CDR2 SYDVKM. The CDR3 is 15 amino acids.

This clonotype has more than one count but fewer than ten. The J gene is TRBJ2-7, the V gene TRBV19, with 7 bases lining up with TRBD1. Germline lookup yields CDR1 LNHDA and CDR2 SQIVND (reference sequence). CDR3 length: 13 residues. The ends lost 5 bases at V and 6 bases at J; junction bases unmatched: 7. CDR3 in amino acids: CASSAASGGEQYF. In DNA form, the CDR3 reads TGTGCCAGTAGTGCAGCATCAGGGGGCGAGCAGTACTTC.

This clonotype was counted only a few times. The V and J genes are TRBV10-3 and TRBJ1-3; D remains unclear. Trimming cost V 11 bases and J 1 base, with 12 bases left between them. The CDR3 totals 13 residues. Germline CDR1 reads ENHRY; CDR2 reads SYGVKD. CDR3 amino acids: CAAGPVSGNTIYF. CDR3 DNA: TGTGCCGCCGGCCCAGTATCTGGAAACACCATATATTTT.

The chain joins TRBV15 to TRBJ2-3; tentatively, D is TRBD2 (6 bases). Germline V gives CDR1 LNHNV, CDR2 YYDKDF (reference sequence). Trimming left V 6 bases short and J 4 bases short, with 17 bases between. The CDR3 loop spans 15 amino acids. The CDR3: CATSTRVGGADTQYF. The CDR3 coding sequence is TGTGCCACCAGTACAAGAGTGGGGGGTGCAGATACGCAGTATTTT.

The chain combines TRBV28 with TRBJ2-7, with a possible D match to TRBD1 (5 bases). CDR1 is MDHEN and CDR2 is SYDVKM in the germline V gene. The CDR3 runs 14 residues. Between the trimmed V and J ends, which lost 9 bases and 2 bases, there was a span of 17 bases. DNA of the CDR3: TGTGCCAGTAAGACTTTCGACAGTACCTACGAGCAGTACTTC. It codes for CASKTFDSTYEQYF.

This clonotype has ten or more counts. The chain combines TRBV27 with TRBJ1-1; D is ambiguous. This CDR3 is 16 amino acids long. Deletions cut 0 bases from V and 3 bases from J, with 14 bases between. Germline lookup yields CDR1 MNHEY and CDR2 SMNVEV (reference sequence). The CDR3 DNA reads as TGTGCCAGCAGTTTATCGAGGGCCCCCGTGGACACTGAAGCTTTCTTT. Amino acid sequence: CASSLSRAPVDTEAFF.

This clonotype was recorded a few times. The rearrangement links TRBV10-3 to TRBJ2-7; TRBD1 might be the D (6 bases). Per germline, CDR1 ENHRY and CDR2 SYGVKD. The CDR3 sequence is 16 residues long. V was cut by 2 bases and J by 1 base, with 15 bases left in between. CDR3 in DNA: TGTGCCATCAGTGAGGGGTGGCAGGGGATGTCCTACGAGCAGTACTTC. Protein: CAISEGWQGMSYEQYF.

This sequence joins TRBV20-1 and TRBJ2-1, with TRBD2 identical over 9 bases. Trimming took 3 bases from V and 6 from J; bases not matched to a gene: 15. The CDR3 extends over 17 amino acids. Germline CDR1 and CDR2: DFQATT and SNEGSKA (reference sequence). CDR3 sequence: CSARGLAPRDTPNEQFF. The DNA of the CDR3 is TGCAGTGCTAGGGGACTAGCTCCGAGGGATACCCCCAATGAGCAGTTCTTC.

This clonotype was detected ten times or more. The rearrangement links TRBV28 to TRBJ1-5; a weak D match, TRBD1 (5 bases). The germline CDR1 and CDR2 sequences are MDHEN and SYDVKM. The CDR3 is 17 amino acids. The germline V and J ends were trimmed by 3 bases and 3 bases, with 18 bases remaining between them. CDR3 residues: CASSLRYRQLTNQPQHF. The CDR3 DNA sequence: TGTGCCAGCAGTTTGAGATATCGACAGTTGACCAATCAGCCCCAGCATTTT.